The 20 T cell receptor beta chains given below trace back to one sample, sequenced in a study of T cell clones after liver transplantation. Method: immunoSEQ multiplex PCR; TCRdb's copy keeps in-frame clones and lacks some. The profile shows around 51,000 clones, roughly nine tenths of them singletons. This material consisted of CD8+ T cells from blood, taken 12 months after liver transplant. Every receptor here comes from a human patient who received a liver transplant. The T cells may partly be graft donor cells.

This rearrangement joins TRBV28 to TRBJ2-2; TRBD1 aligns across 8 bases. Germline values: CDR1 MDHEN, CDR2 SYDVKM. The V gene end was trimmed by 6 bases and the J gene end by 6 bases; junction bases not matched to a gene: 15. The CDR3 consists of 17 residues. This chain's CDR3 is CASSWTGIGRSAGELFF. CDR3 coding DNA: TGTGCCAGCAGCTGGACAGGGATCGGTCGATCGGCCGGGGAGCTGTTTTTT.

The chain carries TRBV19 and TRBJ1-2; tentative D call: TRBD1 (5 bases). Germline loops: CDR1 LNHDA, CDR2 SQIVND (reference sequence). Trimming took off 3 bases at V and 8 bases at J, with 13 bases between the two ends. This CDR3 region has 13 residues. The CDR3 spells CASSIGQGDGYTF. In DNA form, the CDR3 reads TGTGCCAGTAGTATCGGGCAGGGTGACGGCTACACCTTC.

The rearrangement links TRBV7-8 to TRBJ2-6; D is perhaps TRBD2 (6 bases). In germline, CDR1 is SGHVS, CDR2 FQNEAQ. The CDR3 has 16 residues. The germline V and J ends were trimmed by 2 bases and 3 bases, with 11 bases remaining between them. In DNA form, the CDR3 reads TGTGCCAGCAGCTTATCGGGGGTCAGTGGGGCCAACGTCCTGACTTTC. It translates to CASSLSGVSGANVLTF.

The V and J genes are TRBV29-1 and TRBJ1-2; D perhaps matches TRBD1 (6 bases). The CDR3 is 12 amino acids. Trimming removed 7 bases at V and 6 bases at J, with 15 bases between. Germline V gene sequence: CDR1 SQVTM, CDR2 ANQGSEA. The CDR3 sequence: CSALRYRDGYTF. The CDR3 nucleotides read TGCAGCGCCCTTCGCTACAGGGATGGCTACACCTTC.

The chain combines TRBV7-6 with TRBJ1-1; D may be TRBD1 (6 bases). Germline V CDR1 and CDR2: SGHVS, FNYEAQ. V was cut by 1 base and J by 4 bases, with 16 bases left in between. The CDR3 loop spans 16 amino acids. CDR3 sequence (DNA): TGTGCCAGCAGCTTAGGATTCCTCGGACAGTTCACTGAAGCTTTCTTT. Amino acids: CASSLGFLGQFTEAFF.

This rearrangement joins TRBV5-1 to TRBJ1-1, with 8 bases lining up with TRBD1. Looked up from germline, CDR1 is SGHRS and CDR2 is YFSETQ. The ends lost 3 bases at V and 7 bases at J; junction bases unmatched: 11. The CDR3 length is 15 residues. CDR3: CASSWVPGTGIEAFF. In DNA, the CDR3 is TGCGCCAGCAGCTGGGTCCCTGGGACAGGTATTGAAGCTTTCTTT.

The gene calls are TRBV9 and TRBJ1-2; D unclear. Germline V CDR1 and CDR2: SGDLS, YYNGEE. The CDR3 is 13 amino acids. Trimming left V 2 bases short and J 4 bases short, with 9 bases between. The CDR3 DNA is TGTGCCAGCAGCGTTGCCGGGCCCTATGGCTACACCTTC. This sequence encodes CASSVAGPYGYTF.

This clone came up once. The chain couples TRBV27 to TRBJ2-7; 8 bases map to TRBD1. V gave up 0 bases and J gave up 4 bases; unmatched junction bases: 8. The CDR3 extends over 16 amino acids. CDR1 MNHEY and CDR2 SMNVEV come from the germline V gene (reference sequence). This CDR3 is CASSLSTGEFAYEQYF. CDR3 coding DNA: TGTGCCAGCAGTTTATCGACAGGGGAGTTTGCGTACGAGCAGTACTTC.

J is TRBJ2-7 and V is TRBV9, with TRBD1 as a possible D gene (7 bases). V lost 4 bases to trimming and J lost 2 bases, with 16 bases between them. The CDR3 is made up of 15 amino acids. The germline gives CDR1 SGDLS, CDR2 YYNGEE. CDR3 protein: CASSPGQAGTYEQYF. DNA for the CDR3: TGTGCCAGCAGCCCTGGACAGGCGGGGACCTACGAGCAGTACTTC.

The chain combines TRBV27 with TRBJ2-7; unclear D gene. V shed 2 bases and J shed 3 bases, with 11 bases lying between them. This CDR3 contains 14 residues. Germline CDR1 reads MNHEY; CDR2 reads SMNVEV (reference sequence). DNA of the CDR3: TGTGCCAGCAGTTTAACGCAGGCCAACTACGAGCAGTACTTC. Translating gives CASSLTQANYEQYF.

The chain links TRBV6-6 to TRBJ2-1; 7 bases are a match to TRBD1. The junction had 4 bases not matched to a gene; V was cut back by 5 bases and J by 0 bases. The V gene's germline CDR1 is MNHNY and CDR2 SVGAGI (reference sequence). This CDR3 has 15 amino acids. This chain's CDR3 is CASSNQGDSYNEQFF. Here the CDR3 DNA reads TGTGCCAGCAGTAATCAGGGGGACTCCTACAATGAGCAGTTCTTC.

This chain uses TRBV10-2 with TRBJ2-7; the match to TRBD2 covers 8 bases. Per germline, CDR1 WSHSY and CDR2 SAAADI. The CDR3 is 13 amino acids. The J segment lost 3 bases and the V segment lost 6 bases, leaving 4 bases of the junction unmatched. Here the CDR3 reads CASSTGTSYEQYF. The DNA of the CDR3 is TGCGCCAGCAGCACCGGGACTAGCTACGAGCAGTACTTC.

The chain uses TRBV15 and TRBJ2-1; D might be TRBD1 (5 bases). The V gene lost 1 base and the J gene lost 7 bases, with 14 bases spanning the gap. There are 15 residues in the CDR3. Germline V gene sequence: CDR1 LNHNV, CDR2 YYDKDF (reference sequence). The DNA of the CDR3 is TGTGCCACCAGCAGAGCAAGACAGTCCGTGAATGAGCAGTTCTTC. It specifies CATSRARQSVNEQFF.

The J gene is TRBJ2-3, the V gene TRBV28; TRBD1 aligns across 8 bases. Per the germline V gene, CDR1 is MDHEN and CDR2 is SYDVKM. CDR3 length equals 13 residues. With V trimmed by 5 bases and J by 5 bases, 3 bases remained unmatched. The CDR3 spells CASSKTGVDTQYF. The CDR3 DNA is TGTGCCAGCAGTAAGACAGGGGTAGATACGCAGTATTTT.

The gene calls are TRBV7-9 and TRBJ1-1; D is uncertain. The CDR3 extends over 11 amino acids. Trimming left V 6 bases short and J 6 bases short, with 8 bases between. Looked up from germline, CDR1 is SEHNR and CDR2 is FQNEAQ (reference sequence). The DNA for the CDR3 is TGTGCCAGCAGTTGGAGATCTGAAGCTTTCTTT. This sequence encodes CASSWRSEAFF.

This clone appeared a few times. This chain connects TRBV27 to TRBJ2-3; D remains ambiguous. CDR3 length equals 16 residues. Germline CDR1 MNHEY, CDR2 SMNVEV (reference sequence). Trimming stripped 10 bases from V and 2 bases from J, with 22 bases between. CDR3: CATPPGPLNDTDTQYF. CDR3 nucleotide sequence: TGTGCCACCCCCCCCGGGCCCTTAAATGACACAGATACGCAGTATTTT.

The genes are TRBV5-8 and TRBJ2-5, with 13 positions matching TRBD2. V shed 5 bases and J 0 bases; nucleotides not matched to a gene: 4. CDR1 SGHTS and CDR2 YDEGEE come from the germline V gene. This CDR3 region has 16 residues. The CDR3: CASSLGLAGDQETQYF. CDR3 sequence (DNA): TGTGCCAGCAGTTTAGGACTAGCGGGGGACCAAGAGACCCAGTACTTC.

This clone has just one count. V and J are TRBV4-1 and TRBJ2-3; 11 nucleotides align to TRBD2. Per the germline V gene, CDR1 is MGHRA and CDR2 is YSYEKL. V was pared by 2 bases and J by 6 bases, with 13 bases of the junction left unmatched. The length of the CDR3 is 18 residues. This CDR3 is CASSQIFGTSGSGDTQYF. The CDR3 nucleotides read TGCGCCAGCAGCCAAATATTTGGTACTAGCGGGAGTGGTGATACGCAGTATTTT.

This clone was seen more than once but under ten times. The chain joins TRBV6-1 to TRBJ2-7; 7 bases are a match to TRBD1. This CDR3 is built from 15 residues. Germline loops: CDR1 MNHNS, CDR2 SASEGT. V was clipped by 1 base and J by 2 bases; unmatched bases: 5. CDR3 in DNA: TGTGCCAGCAGTGAAGTAACGGACAGGCCCTACGAGCAGTACTTC. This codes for CASSEVTDRPYEQYF.

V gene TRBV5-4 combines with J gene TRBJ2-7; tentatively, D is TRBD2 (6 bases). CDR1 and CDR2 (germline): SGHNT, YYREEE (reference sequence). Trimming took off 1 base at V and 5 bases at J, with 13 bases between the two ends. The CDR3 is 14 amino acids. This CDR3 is CASSLYGSVNEQYF. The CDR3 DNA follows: TGTGCCAGCAGCTTGTACGGGAGTGTCAACGAGCAGTACTTC.